The 24 T cell receptor beta chains below all came from one sample that was sequenced in a study of T cells in tuberculosis. Sequenced by immunoSEQ multiplex PCR; TCRdb stores in-frame clones only, minus some. The table shows about 31,000 clones, with roughly 97% occurring only once. Sequencing was carried out using PBMCs. These receptors came from a donor aged 5 to 30 with latent tuberculosis or without tuberculosis infection.

The chain links TRBV25-1 to TRBJ2-1; possibly TRBD2 for D (6 bases). V was cut by 8 bases and J by 6 bases, with 8 bases left in between. The CDR3 covers 11 residues. Germline assignment: CDR1 MGHDK and CDR2 SYGVNS. The CDR3 loop reads CASGGGNEQFF. In DNA, the CDR3 is TGTGCCAGCGGGGGAGGCAATGAGCAGTTCTTC.

The V gene is TRBV7-6, the J gene TRBJ2-7, with a weak D call TRBD1 (6 bases). Germline V gene data show CDR1 as SGHVS and CDR2 as FNYEAQ. The length of the CDR3 is 14 residues. V was clipped by 3 bases and J by 1 base, with 10 bases between them. The CDR3 nucleotides are TGTGCCAGCAGCTTGGACAGAGAATCCTACGAGCAGTACTTC. Translated, it gives CASSLDRESYEQYF.

This chain links TRBV23-1 with TRBJ1-2; 10 bases are a match to TRBD1. TRBV23-1 belongs to the ORF category, with a function that is uncertain. CDR3 length equals 18 residues. V shed 2 bases, J shed 8 bases, and the junction held 17 bases outside the gene matches. The CDR3 region is CASSQPRYNRDRGVGYTF. Here the CDR3 DNA reads TGCGCCAGCAGTCAACCGAGATATAACCGGGACAGGGGCGTAGGCTACACCTTC.

This chain links TRBV10-3 with TRBJ1-4, with unresolved D. The V end was cut by 2 bases, the J end by 8 bases, with 6 bases between. Germline V lookup: CDR1 ENHRY, CDR2 SYGVKD. The CDR3 runs 12 residues. The CDR3 sequence: CAISEGLEKLFF. The CDR3 bases are TGTGCCATCAGTGAGGGACTCGAAAAACTGTTTTTT.

This chain uses TRBV6-5 with TRBJ2-1, with 9 bases matching TRBD2. The CDR3 is 15 amino acids. Germline V gene sequence: CDR1 MNHEY, CDR2 SVGAGI. The ends lost 0 bases at V and 16 bases at J; junction bases unmatched: 13. CDR3 protein: CASSYSVTSGGGQFF. For the CDR3, the DNA is TGTGCCAGCAGTTACTCGGTGACTAGCGGAGGGGGCCAATTCTTC.

The V and J genes are TRBV4-1 and TRBJ2-2, with D perhaps TRBD1 (6 bases). CDR1 and CDR2 from the germline V gene are MGHRA and YSYEKL. There are 15 residues in the CDR3. V was shortened by 2 bases and J by 4 bases, with 11 bases between the two germline ends. This CDR3 is CASSQRQGSTGELFF. The CDR3 coding sequence is TGCGCCAGCAGCCAACGCCAGGGGAGCACCGGGGAGCTGTTTTTT.

This sequence joins TRBV6-4 and TRBJ2-1; 7 bases fit TRBD2. Germline CDR1 and CDR2: MRHNA and SNTAGT. CDR3 length equals 15 residues. V gave up 2 bases and J gave up 7 bases; unmatched junction bases: 8. The CDR3 here is CASSDGREVGNEQFF. The CDR3 DNA reads as TGTGCCAGCAGTGACGGGAGGGAGGTCGGTAATGAGCAGTTCTTC.

The gene calls are TRBV9 and TRBJ2-3; 8 nucleotides agree with TRBD2. Germline V gene data show CDR1 as SGDLS and CDR2 as YYNGEE. The CDR3 loop spans 16 amino acids. The V gene end was trimmed by 5 bases and the J gene end by 2 bases; junction bases not matched to a gene: 10. DNA for the CDR3: TGTGCCAGCAGTGTGCCGGCGGGGGGTTACACAGATACGCAGTATTTT. Protein: CASSVPAGGYTDTQYF.

The chain joins TRBV10-3 to TRBJ2-1; unclear D gene. V dropped 2 bases and J dropped 7 bases, with 15 bases sitting between them. Looked up from germline, CDR1 is ENHRY and CDR2 is SYGVKD. This CDR3 spans 15 amino acids. The CDR3 sequence: CAISESSISTNEQFF. As DNA, the CDR3 is TGTGCCATCAGTGAGAGTAGCATATCCACAAATGAGCAGTTCTTC.

The chain couples TRBV13 to TRBJ1-2, with a tentative D call TRBD1 (5 bases). The length of the CDR3 is 14 residues. V dropped 3 bases and J dropped 0 bases, with 8 bases sitting between them. The germline V gene encodes CDR1 PRHDT and CDR2 FYEKMQ (reference sequence). CDR3: CASSLDISNYGYTF. The CDR3 region has the DNA TGTGCCAGCAGCTTGGACATTTCTAACTATGGCTACACCTTC.

The chain carries TRBV30 and TRBJ1-2, with D tentatively TRBD1 (5 bases). The CDR3 sequence is 14 residues long. The germline V and J ends were trimmed by 3 bases and 3 bases, with 14 bases remaining between them. CDR1 is GTSNPN, CDR2 SVGIG, per germline (reference sequence). CDR3 nucleotides: TGTGCCTGGAGCCCCGGAGTAGGGGACTATGGCTACACCTTC. It is translated as CAWSPGVGDYGYTF.

The rearrangement uses TRBV7-6 and TRBJ1-2; no clear D gene. The CDR3 totals 14 residues. CDR1 SGHVS and CDR2 FNYEAQ come from the germline V gene. V was cut by 2 bases and J by 2 bases, with 9 bases left in between. In DNA, the CDR3 is TGTGCCAGCAGCTTAATTTCGCAGAACTATGGCTACACCTTC. It encodes CASSLISQNYGYTF.

The chain joins TRBV27 to TRBJ1-2; 10 bases fit TRBD1. Trimming removed 7 bases from V and 7 bases from J; junction bases left unmatched: 12. This CDR3 is 15 amino acids long. From germline, CDR1 is MNHEY and CDR2 SMNVEV (reference sequence). CDR3 coding DNA: TGTGCCAGCACCCGAGGCCCGTGGACAGGGGGTGGCTACACCTTC. Protein product: CASTRGPWTGGGYTF.

The chain employs TRBV6-1 and TRBJ2-7; 10 bases line up with TRBD2. Unmatched junction bases numbered 4, after V lost 2 bases and J lost 3 bases. This CDR3 is 15 amino acids long. CDR1 is MNHNS, CDR2 SASEGT, per germline. CDR3 nucleotide sequence: TGTGCCAGCAGTGAAAGGTCTAGCGGGAGCTACGAGCAGTACTTC. Protein sequence: CASSERSSGSYEQYF.

By share of the sample, this clone is large. The CDR3 DNA is TGTGCCATCAGTGAACTGCGGGAGGACTACAATGAGCAGTTCTTC. Its protein product is CAISELREDYNEQFF. V gene TRBV10-3 combines with J gene TRBJ2-1; 8 nucleotides match TRBD2. Trimming took 3 bases from V and 3 from J; bases not matched to a gene: 4. The length of the CDR3 is 15 residues. Germline V gene sequence: CDR1 ENHRY, CDR2 SYGVKD.

This CDR3 is CASTITGRRETQYF. Written as DNA, the CDR3 is TGTGCCTCCACGATAACAGGGCGCCGGGAGACCCAGTACTTC. The rearrangement uses TRBV19 and TRBJ2-5, with TRBD1 as a possible D gene (6 bases). The germline CDR1 and CDR2 sequences are LNHDA and SQIVND (reference sequence). V lost 11 bases to trimming and J lost 5 bases, with 21 bases between them. The CDR3 spans 14 residues.

This chain links TRBV7-2 with TRBJ1-2, with TRBD1 identical over 11 bases. The CDR3 is 16 amino acids. V shed 7 bases, J shed 4 bases, and the junction held 11 bases outside the gene matches. The germline CDR1 and CDR2 sequences are SGHTA and FQGNSA. The chain's CDR3 is CASTGTGGSYIYGYTF. The CDR3 DNA sequence: TGTGCCAGCACGGGGACAGGGGGTTCTTATATCTATGGCTACACCTTC.

The chain has TRBV5-1 and TRBJ2-7, with D tentatively TRBD1 (6 bases). This CDR3 region has 13 residues. V was cut by 2 bases and J by 0 bases, with 6 bases left in between. CDR1 SGHRS and CDR2 YFSETQ come from the germline V gene. The CDR3 spells CASSLQGSYEQYF. As DNA, the CDR3 is TGCGCCAGCAGCTTACAGGGCTCCTACGAGCAGTACTTC.

The chain joins TRBV5-4 to TRBJ2-3; unclear D gene. Germline lookup yields CDR1 SGHNT and CDR2 YYREEE (reference sequence). Between the trimmed V and J ends, which lost 8 bases and 0 bases, there was a span of 22 bases. The length of the CDR3 is 17 residues. The CDR3 nucleotides read TGTGCCAGTAGCCCACGACGCGCAGGATCTAGCACAGATACGCAGTATTTT. Protein: CASSPRRAGSSTDTQYF.

This chain connects TRBV5-1 to TRBJ1-4; no firm D call. V lost 4 bases and J 0 bases, leaving 10 bases between the germline ends. Germline CDR1 SGHRS, CDR2 YFSETQ. The CDR3 spans 15 residues. CDR3 amino acids: CASSPKEATNEKLFF. The CDR3, as DNA: TGCGCCAGCAGCCCGAAAGAGGCAACTAATGAAAAACTGTTTTTT. Full variable domain (outside the CDR3, taken from reference TRBV5-1 and TRBJ1-4): KAGVTQTPRYLIKTRGQQVTLSCSPISGHRSVSWYQQTPGQGLQFLFEYFSETQRNKGNFPGRFSGRQFSNSRSEMNVSTLELGDSALYLCASSPKEATNEKLFFGSGTQLSVL.

The chain carries TRBV14 and TRBJ2-7; TRBD1 matches at 7 bases. Germline V CDR1 and CDR2: SGHDN, FVKESK. V was pared by 4 bases and J by 3 bases, with 3 bases of the junction left unmatched. The CDR3 has 13 residues. This CDR3 reads CASSPGQDYEQYF. The CDR3 nucleotides are TGTGCCAGCAGCCCCGGACAGGACTACGAGCAGTACTTC.

This clone was seen a handful of times. The rearrangement uses TRBV9 and TRBJ1-1; D perhaps matches TRBD1 (6 bases). The CDR3 has 12 amino acids. The V end was cut by 0 bases, the J end by 7 bases, with 7 bases between. Germline V gene data show CDR1 as SGDLS and CDR2 as YYNGEE. The CDR3 region has the DNA TGTGCCAGCAGCGTAGAACAGGGTGAAGCTTTCTTT. It specifies CASSVEQGEAFF.

The rearrangement links TRBV4-2 to TRBJ2-6; the match to TRBD1 covers 10 bases. Germline lookup yields CDR1 LGHNA and CDR2 YNFKEQ. J gave up 4 bases and V 1 base, and 4 bases lay outside the gene matches. The CDR3 sequence is 17 residues long. CDR3 residues: CASSQGDRGRGANVLTF. In DNA form, the CDR3 reads TGTGCCAGCAGCCAAGGAGACAGGGGGCGAGGGGCCAACGTCCTGACTTTC.

The chain recombines TRBV30 with TRBJ1-1; D uncertain. Trimming pared 2 bases from V and 0 bases from J, leaving 4 bases between. This CDR3 has 12 residues. CDR1 GTSNPN and CDR2 SVGIG come from the germline V gene (reference sequence). The CDR3 DNA sequence: TGTGCCTGGAGTTCAATGAACACTGAAGCTTTCTTT. Translating gives CAWSSMNTEAFF.